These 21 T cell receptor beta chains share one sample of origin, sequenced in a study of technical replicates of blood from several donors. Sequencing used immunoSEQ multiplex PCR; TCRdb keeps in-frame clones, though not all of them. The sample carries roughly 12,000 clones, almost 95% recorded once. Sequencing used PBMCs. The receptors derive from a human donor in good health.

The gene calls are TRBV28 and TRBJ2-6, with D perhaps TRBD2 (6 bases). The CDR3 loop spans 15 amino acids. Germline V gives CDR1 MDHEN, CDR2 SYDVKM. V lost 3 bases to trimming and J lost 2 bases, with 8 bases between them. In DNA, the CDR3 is TGTGCCAGCAGTTTGGGGGGTACTGGGGCCAACGTCCTGACTTTC. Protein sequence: CASSLGGTGANVLTF.

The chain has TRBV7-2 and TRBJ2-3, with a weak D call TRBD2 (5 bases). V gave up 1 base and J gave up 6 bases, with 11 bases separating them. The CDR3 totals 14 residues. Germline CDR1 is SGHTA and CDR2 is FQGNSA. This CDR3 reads CASSLGRAGDTQYF. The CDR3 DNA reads TGTGCCAGCAGCTTAGGGCGGGCCGGGGATACGCAGTATTTT. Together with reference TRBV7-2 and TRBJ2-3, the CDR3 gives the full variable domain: GAGVSQSPSNKVTEKGKDVELRCDPISGHTALYWYRQSLGQGLEFLIYFQGNSAPDKSGLPSDRFSAERTGGSVSTLTIQRTQQEDSAVYLCASSLGRAGDTQYFGPGTRLTVL.

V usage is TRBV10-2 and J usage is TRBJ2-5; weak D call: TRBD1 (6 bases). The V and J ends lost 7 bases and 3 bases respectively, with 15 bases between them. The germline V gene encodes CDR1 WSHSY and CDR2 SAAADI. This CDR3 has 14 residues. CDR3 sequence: CASTKQGFEETQYF. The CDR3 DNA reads TGCGCCAGCACCAAACAGGGCTTTGAAGAGACCCAGTACTTC.

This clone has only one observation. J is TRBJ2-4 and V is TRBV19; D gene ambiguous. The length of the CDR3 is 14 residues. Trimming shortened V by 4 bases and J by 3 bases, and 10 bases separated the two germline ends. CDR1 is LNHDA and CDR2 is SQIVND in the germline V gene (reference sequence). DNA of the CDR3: TGTGCCAGTAGTAACCCAGGTGACAAAAACATTCAGTACTTC. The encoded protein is CASSNPGDKNIQYF.

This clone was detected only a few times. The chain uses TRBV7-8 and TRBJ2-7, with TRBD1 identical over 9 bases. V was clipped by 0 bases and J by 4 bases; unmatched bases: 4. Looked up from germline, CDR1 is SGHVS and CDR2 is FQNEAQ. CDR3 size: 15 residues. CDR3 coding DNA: TGTGCCAGCAGCTTAGCCGGGACAGGGAGGTACGAGCAGTACTTC. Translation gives CASSLAGTGRYEQYF.

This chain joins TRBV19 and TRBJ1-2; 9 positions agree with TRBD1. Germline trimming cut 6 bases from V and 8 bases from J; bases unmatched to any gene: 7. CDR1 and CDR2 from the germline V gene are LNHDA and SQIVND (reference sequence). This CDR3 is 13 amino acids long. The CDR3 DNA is TGTGCCAGTAGGACTACAGGGGGCGGAGGCTACACCTTC. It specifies CASRTTGGGGYTF.

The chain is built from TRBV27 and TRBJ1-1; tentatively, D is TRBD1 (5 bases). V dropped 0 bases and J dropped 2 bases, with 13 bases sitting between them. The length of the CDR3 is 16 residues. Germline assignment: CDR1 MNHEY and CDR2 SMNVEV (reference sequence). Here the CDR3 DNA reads TGTGCCAGCAGTTTATCCCGCGGGACCTTAAACACTGAAGCTTTCTTT. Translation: CASSLSRGTLNTEAFF.

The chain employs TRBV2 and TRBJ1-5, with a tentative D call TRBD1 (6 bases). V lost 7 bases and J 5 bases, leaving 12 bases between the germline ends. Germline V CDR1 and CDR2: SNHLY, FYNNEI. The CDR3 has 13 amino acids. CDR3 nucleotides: TGTGCCAGCAATACAGGGTGGGATCAGCCCCAGCATTTT. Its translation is CASNTGWDQPQHF.

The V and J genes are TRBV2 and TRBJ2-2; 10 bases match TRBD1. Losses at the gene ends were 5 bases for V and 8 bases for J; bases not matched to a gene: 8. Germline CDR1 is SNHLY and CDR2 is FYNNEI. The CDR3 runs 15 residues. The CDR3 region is CASSSRQGAAGELFF. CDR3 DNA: TGTGCCAGCAGTTCCAGACAGGGGGCCGCAGGGGAGCTGTTTTTT.

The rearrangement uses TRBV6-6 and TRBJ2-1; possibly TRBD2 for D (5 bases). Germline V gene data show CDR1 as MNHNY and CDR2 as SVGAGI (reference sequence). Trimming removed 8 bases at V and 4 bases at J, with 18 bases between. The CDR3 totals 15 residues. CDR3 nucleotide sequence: TGTGCCAGCGCTCCCGGGGTCCCCATTTACAATGAGCAGTTCTTC. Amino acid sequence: CASAPGVPIYNEQFF.

The CDR3 loop is CASSQEREGSYEQYF. DNA for the CDR3: TGTGCCAGCAGCCAAGAGCGGGAGGGCTCCTACGAGCAGTACTTC. The V and J genes are TRBV4-2 and TRBJ2-7; TRBD2 matches 9 bases. This CDR3 has 15 residues. Germline V CDR1 and CDR2: LGHNA, YNFKEQ. V lost 0 bases and J lost 0; bases outside the gene matches: 0.

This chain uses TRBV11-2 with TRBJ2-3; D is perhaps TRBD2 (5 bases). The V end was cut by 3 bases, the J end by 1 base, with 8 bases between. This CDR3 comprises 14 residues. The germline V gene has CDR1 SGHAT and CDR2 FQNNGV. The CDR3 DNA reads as TGTGCCAGCAGCTTCGGGGTAGGCACAGATACGCAGTATTTT. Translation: CASSFGVGTDTQYF.

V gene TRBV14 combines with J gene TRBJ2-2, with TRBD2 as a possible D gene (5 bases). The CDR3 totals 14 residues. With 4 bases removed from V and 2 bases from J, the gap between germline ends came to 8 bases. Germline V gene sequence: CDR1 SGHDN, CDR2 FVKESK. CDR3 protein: CASSPGINTGELFF. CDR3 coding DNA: TGTGCCAGCAGCCCCGGGATTAACACCGGGGAGCTGTTTTTT.

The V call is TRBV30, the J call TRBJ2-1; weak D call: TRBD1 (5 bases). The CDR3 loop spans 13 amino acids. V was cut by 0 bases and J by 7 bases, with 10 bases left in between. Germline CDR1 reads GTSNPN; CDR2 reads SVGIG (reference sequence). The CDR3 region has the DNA TGTGCCTGGAGTGTAGGGGCAGGGAATGAGCAGTTCTTC. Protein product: CAWSVGAGNEQFF.

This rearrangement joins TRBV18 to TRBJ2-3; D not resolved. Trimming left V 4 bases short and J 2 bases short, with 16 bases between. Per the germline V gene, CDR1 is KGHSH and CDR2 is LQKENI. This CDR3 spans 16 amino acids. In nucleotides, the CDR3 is TGTGCCAGCTCACAACGCCCAGGAACGGTCACAGATACGCAGTATTTT. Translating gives CASSQRPGTVTDTQYF. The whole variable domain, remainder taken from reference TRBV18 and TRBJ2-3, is NAGVMQNPRHLVRRRGQEARLRCSPMKGHSHVYWYRQLPEEGLKFMVYLQKENIIDESGMPKERFSAEFPKEGPSILRIQQVVRGDSAAYFCASSQRPGTVTDTQYFGPGTRLTVL.

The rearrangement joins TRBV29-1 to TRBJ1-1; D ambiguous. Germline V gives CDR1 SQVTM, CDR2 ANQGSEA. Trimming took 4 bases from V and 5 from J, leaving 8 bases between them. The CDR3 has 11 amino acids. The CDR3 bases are TGCAGCGTTGGAGGGAAGACTGAAGCTTTCTTT. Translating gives CSVGGKTEAFF.

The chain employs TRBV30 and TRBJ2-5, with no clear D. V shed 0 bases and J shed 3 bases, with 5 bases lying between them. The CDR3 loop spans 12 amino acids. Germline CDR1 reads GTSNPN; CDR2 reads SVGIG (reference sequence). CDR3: CAWSVQEETQYF. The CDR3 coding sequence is TGTGCCTGGAGTGTTCAGGAAGAGACCCAGTACTTC.

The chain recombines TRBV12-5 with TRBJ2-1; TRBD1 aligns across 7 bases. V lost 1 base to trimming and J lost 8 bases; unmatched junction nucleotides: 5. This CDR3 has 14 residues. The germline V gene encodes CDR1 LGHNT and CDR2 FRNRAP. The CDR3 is CASGLGQGGHEQFF. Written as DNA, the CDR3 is TGTGCTAGTGGTTTGGGACAGGGTGGGCATGAGCAGTTCTTC.

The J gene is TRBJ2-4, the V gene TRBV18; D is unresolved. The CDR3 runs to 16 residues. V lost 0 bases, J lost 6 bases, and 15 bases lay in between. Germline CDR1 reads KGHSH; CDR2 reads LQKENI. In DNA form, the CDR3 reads TGTGCCAGCTCACCACCAAAGAACTGGGCAGCAAACATTCAGTACTTC. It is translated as CASSPPKNWAANIQYF.

The CDR3: CASSPGGWLAHAYEQYF. As DNA, the CDR3 is TGTGCCAGCAGCCCCGGTGGTTGGCTAGCGCATGCCTACGAGCAGTACTTC. The V call is TRBV11-1, the J call TRBJ2-7, with a weak D call TRBD2 (6 bases). The ends were cut back, 5 bases at V and 2 bases at J, with 22 bases in the middle. Germline CDR1 SGHAT, CDR2 FQDESV (reference sequence). The CDR3 length is 17 residues.

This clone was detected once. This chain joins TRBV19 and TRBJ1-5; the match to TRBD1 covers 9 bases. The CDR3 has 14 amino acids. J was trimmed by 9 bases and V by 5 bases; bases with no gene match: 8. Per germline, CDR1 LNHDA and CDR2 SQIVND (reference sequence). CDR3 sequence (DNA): TGTGCCAGTAGTTACAGGGGGCATGGGGCGCCCCAGCATTTT. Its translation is CASSYRGHGAPQHF.